This T cell receptor (beta chain) is drawn from a study of cytomegalovirus exposure and HLA in healthy donors (dated by TCRdb to about 2017). Turning to the overall study: An earlier analysis of several hundred of the donors reported about 250 Gb of sequence data and roughly 100 million unique TCR beta sequences from some 180 million T cells. The number of donors typed differed by locus, with about 629-640 for A, B, C, DRB1 and DQB1, roughly 550 for DQA1, 600 to 610 for DPA1, and some 440 for DPB1. The study combined high-throughput TCR immunosequencing, statistical association of individual TCRs with disease status, and machine learning to predict cytomegalovirus infection status. HLA typing covered class I and class II loci at four-digit resolution. Of the 300 to 450 genotyped donors, about 84% fell in the genetic ancestry cluster associated with self-reported Caucasian donors. The study profiled the T cell repertoires of about 640 subjects by immunosequencing and related them to cytomegalovirus serostatus. Four or five DR-DQ haplotypes were treated as single units for association and clustering because of strong linkage in the cohort. Among roughly 400 genotyped donors of the cohort, an average of about 220,000 unique TCR beta nucleotide sequences was sequenced per donor, of which 15% to 20% were non-productive. The study aimed to test whether signatures of past pathogen exposure could be identified by cataloging public T cell receptors. An earlier analysis of 500 to 750 of the donors applied high-throughput TCR beta sequencing to assess whether each TCR beta V gene segment acted as functional or pseudogenic. A later analysis re-analyzed previously published TCR beta repertoires from 666 donors and added high-resolution HLA genotyping to study TCR occurrence patterns. All discovery cohort repertoires had been generated using a single sequencing platform. Along with the approximately 650-subject first cohort, a separate validation cohort of over a hundred different subjects was used. Around 320 gigabases of sequencing data and approximately 93 million unique TCR sequences were included in an early release covering about 700 HLA-typed donors. A later genetic analysis took genome-wide SNP genotypes for about three fifths of the 666 donors and used that subset as a discovery cohort. In the later analysis, no new phenotypic data were used to find candidate immune exposures; instead, reliance was placed on TCR beta sequences and their occurrence across donors. Alongside the repertoire data, information on donor age, sex, ethnicity and CMV serostatus was compiled. Beyond this particular receptor, the publication reports: According to a later analysis, parvovirus B19, influenza, CMV and Epstein-Barr virus appeared linked to several top co-occurrence clusters. According to a later analysis, most CMV-associated TCR beta chains appeared to be HLA-restricted, and the HLA associations seemed to be driven largely by CMV exposure. A later analysis found that TCR association rates varied across HLA loci, with DRB1 alleles showing the most associated TCRs and HLA-C alleles the fewest. The classifier was reported to diagnose cytomegalovirus status with high specificity and sensitivity in both the original and validation cohorts. Across donors, most TCR sequences were observed very rarely, whereas some public TCRs were present in many individuals. Only TCR beta chains were sequenced in this cohort, and the absence of alpha or paired-chain data limited detectable features. A later analysis associated 15,000 or so TCR beta sequences with specific HLA alleles at a false discovery rate of 0.05. Correlated functional status among segregating V segments might reflect linkage disequilibrium, but an unknown experimental factor could not be ruled out. According to a later genetic analysis, donors in an Asian-associated ancestry cluster had fewer N-insertions in productive TCRs than the roughly 670-donor mean. Strong co-occurrence of HLA alleles, especially DR and DQ, made assigning TCR associations to individual alleles difficult. Compared with equally common non-associated chains, HLA-associated TCR beta chains in a later analysis were more clonally expanded and had lower generation probabilities. The study gave a list of 150 to 200 TCR beta chains associated with cytomegalovirus. Because counts were too low, approximately 15 rarely observed V segments, including chromosome 9 orphons, were excluded from the earlier analysis of several hundred of the donors. Roughly uniform sequencing depth across donors was assumed in presence/absence analyses, although this assumption may not hold. For the cohort, immune exposure information was limited to CMV serostatus. A cluster of highly shared sequence variants was judged likely to represent a technical artifact of the sequencing pipeline. HLA typing was unavailable for some donors at each locus, so association tests used only the typed subset. The authors suggested that the approach could potentially be generalized to other disease states and immunological phenotypes. Because the 87-base-pair reads could not distinguish some IMGT-functional V segments, including TRBV6-2 and TRBV6-3, those segments were excluded. A further reported finding was that TCR beta sequences accurately predicted the HLA-A and HLA-B alleles for most subjects in the first cohort. An association between a missense DCLRE1C variant and V-gene and J-gene trimming of TCR beta chains was found in a later genetic analysis and replicated in an independent cohort. In vitro tests confirmed that a few of the cytomegalovirus-associated TCR beta chains recognize cytomegalovirus antigens. In an earlier analysis of 587 of the donors, most TCR beta V segments appeared in productive rearrangements about 90% or about 30% of the time, broadly matching IMGT annotations.

The receptor library was made with the immunoSEQ multiplex PCR assay. For the multiplex PCR, a mixture combining 60 forward primers for TCR Vbeta segments and 13 reverse primers for TCR Jbeta segments was used. The CDR3 region of rearranged TCR beta genes was amplified from genomic DNA with a multiplex PCR assay. On the Illumina HiSeq System, the amplified TCR beta libraries were sequenced as 87-base-pair reads. Per the original workflow: Across the roughly 670 repertoires, a later analysis counted some 81 million unique TCR beta chains, 9 million to 14 million of which were shared by at least two donors. Raw reads were error-corrected and collapsed into unique sequences with a nearest-neighbor algorithm that merged closely related sequences to remove PCR and sequencing errors. Alignment of CDR3 sequences to IMGT reference sequences was used to assign V, D and J gene segments. For a sequence to be retained, at least a six-nucleotide match to both a V gene segment and a J gene segment was required. A rearrangement was called productive if the CDR3 had no stop codons and remained in frame with V and J, and every other rearrangement was called non-productive. CDR3 was defined according to IMGT convention as the region running from the second conserved V-encoded cysteine to the conserved J-encoded phenylalanine. Sequences without an unambiguous match to a single V gene segment were excluded from the earlier analysis of almost 600 of the donors. An earlier analysis of 450 to 650 of the donors called V segments functional above 56.7% productive rearrangements and segregating when the between-donor standard deviation exceeded 5%. A statistical classification framework was built to diagnose cytomegalovirus status from the catalog of TCR beta chain sequences. In a later analysis, TCR nucleotide sequences were compared against IMGT/GENE-DB human TR gene sequences so that V and J genes could be assigned. The TCRdist pipeline was used in a later analysis to assign CDR3 sequences and most-parsimonious VDJ recombination scenarios. In a later analysis, every TCR beta chain was defined by the combination of its CDR3 amino acid sequence and its V-gene family, and reads without a unique V-gene family were dropped. To address suspected cross-contamination and a sequencing artifact, a later analysis removed roughly 580 highly shared, low-generation-probability nucleotide sequences. In a later analysis, a clonal expansion index for each public chain was calculated from normalized within-repertoire ranks of inferred template counts. In a later analysis, generation probabilities were computed using a VDJ recombination model fitted to out-of-frame rearrangements, and the results were checked against IGoR. Hypergeometric tests were used in a later analysis to score TCR-TCR, TCR-HLA and TCR-CMV co-occurrence, with a repertoire-size bias correction applied to the TCR pairs. In a later analysis, false discovery rates were estimated by permuting HLA or CMV assignments 20 times. A later analysis grouped co-occurring TCRs with DBSCAN, adding TCRdist sequence similarity when clustering within HLA-allele-positive subsets. Co-occurrence clustering excluded repertoires with fewer than 30,000 or more than 120,000 public chains, plus five with anomalous nucleotide sharing. Imported from immuneACCESS, the table was reduced by TCRdb to in-frame sequences with V and J called. These copies leave out some clones; in studies compared against another copy, an unresolved V gene accounts for under half, and the cause of the remainder is not known. D and trimming were read from the DNA, whereas the V and J calls and clone size are those reported in that table. This sample holds 75,000 to 100,000 clones; about 72% were observed only once. Around 20% of the sample belongs to the ten largest clones.

Concerning this clone itself: What this receptor recognizes is not known. No base-level quality is on record; no much larger clone is a single base apart.

The cohort comprised 670 or so healthy bone marrow donors. At the time of sampling, every cohort member was nominally healthy, though immune exposures that went unrecorded were likely present. The donor was CMV seropositive and was included in the group of some 290 seropositive cohort members. A peripheral blood sample was provided by each donor, and peripheral blood mononuclear cells were used for TCR beta sequencing. Genomic DNA extraction from the blood cell samples was performed with the Qiagen DNeasy Blood Extraction Kit. The CDR3 sequence holds 15 residues, the cysteine and phenylalanine included. Left in the record is the CDR3 DNA by itself, 45 bases read in frame from the first base. For CDR1 and CDR2, the germline V gene lists LGHNA and YNFKEQ. Trimming removed 5 bases from V and 0 bases from J; the gene matches leave 6 bases unexplained.

The sequence links TRBV4-2 to TRBJ1-2, and TRBD1 matches 7 of the central bases. Sequencing input: PBMCs. The origin of this receptor is a woman aged 55-70 years in good health and CMV-seropositive. The CDR3 protein sequence reads: CASSKGQDSNYGYTF. The bases read TGTGCCAGCAGCAAAGGACAGGACTCTAACTATGGCTACACCTTC.